This T cell receptor (delta chain) appears in the sequencing data of a study of gamma-delta chains in newborns, infants, children (dated by TCRdb to between 2018 and 2021). Some background on the complete study: In the study title, it is stated that polyclonal expansion of innate gammadelta T cells is driven by microbial exposure immediately after birth. The study investigated how microbial exposure shaped innate gammadelta T cell populations in human newborns immediately after birth.

Inclusive of the bounding cysteine and phenylalanine, the CDR3 is 16 residues long. Only the CDR3 DNA is retained, 48 bases long and in frame from the first base. V was cut back by 0 bases and J by 0 bases, leaving a gap of 13 bases between them. The germline V gene yields GEAIGNYY for CDR1 and EKD for CDR2. Comment on this clone: This clone's antigen is unknown. Qualities for individual bases were not recorded, and no much larger clone is one base off.

These reads were obtained on an Illumina MiSeq. TCRdb called clones from the public reads with CATT, and repeated DNA sequences were later combined into one row. The sample contains 4,000 to 4,500 delta-chain clones, approximately 35% of them found a single time. Together, the top ten hold approximately 14% of the sample. Sample: blood. The rearranged chain carries TRDV2 and TRDJ1, with the D segment identity uncertain. The receptor's source is a child who received the measles vaccine. The nucleotide sequence reads TGTGCCTGTGACACCGTCGGGGTCCTGTACACCGATAAACTCATCTTT. Its amino acids are CACDTVGVLYTDKLIF.